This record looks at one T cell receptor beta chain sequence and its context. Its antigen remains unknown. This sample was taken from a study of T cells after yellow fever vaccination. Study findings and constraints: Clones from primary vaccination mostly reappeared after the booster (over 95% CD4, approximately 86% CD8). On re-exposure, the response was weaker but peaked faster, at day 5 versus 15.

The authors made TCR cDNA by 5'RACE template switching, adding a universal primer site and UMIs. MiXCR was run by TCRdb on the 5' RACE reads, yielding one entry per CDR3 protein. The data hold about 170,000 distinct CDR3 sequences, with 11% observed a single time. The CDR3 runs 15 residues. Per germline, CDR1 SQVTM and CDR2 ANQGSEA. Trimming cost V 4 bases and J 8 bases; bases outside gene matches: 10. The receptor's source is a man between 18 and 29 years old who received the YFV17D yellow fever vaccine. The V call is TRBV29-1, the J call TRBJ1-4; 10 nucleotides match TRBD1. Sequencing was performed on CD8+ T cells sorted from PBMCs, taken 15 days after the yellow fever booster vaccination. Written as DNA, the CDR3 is TGCAGCGTTGTTGCGGGACAGGGGTTTGAAGAAAAACTGTTTTTT. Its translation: CSVVAGQGFEEKLFF.